The 29 T cell receptor beta chains presented below share a single source sample, sequenced in a study of shared clonotypes between healthy human individuals (dated by TCRdb to about 2020). The method was the immunoSEQ multiplex PCR assay. As stored in TCRdb, this immuneACCESS dataset retains in-frame rearrangements with V and J assigned. A fraction of the clones does not appear; measured against another copy, unresolved V genes explain less than half of the discrepancy, and the remainder lacks a known reason. The sample table records some 2,500,000 clones; 90% to 95% of these occur just once. The ten largest clones take up 0.36% of the sample. The source material was naive CD4+ T cells from PBMCs. Sample cell subset or site, as interpreted from the label and publication: CD45RA+ positively selected. All receptors come from a man between 18 and 35 years old in good health. Some clones in this sample may be carry-over from other donors' samples.

The genes are TRBV7-9 and TRBJ1-2, with D maybe TRBD1 (5 bases). The germline gives CDR1 SEHNR, CDR2 FQNEAQ (reference sequence). The CDR3 covers 14 residues. Between the trimmed V and J ends, which lost 1 base and 2 bases, there was a span of 8 bases. The CDR3 DNA reads as TGTGCCAGCAGCTTAGGGGGGGTCAACTATGGCTACACCTTC. This codes for CASSLGGVNYGYTF.

This clone is a singleton in its sample. This chain links TRBV10-2 with TRBJ2-3; D unclear. From germline, CDR1 is WSHSY and CDR2 SAAADI. The V end lost 6 bases, the J end lost 4 bases, and 20 bases lay between the germline ends. This CDR3 has 16 residues. CDR3 in DNA: TGCGCCAGCAGGACCCTCTGGGCAGGTCCCGCAGATACGCAGTATTTT. Residues: CASRTLWAGPADTQYF.

This rearrangement joins TRBV5-5 to TRBJ1-5; D call uncertain. V lost 2 bases and J 4 bases, leaving 7 bases between the germline ends. Per germline, CDR1 SGHKS and CDR2 YYEKEE (reference sequence). The CDR3 runs 13 residues. CDR3 coding DNA: TGTGCCAGCAGCTTCGCACGGAATCAGCCCCAGCATTTT. Its translation is CASSFARNQPQHF. Full variable domain (outside the CDR3, taken from reference TRBV5-5 and TRBJ1-5): DAGVTQSPTHLIKTRGQQVTLRCSPISGHKSVSWYQQVLGQGPQFIFQYYEKEERGRGNFPDRFSARQFPNYSSELNVNALLLGDSALYLCASSFARNQPQHFGDGTRLSIL.

The rearrangement joins TRBV28 to TRBJ2-7; D is unresolved. The CDR3 contains 12 residues. The germline V gene has CDR1 MDHEN and CDR2 SYDVKM. V lost 6 bases to trimming and J lost 0 bases, with 6 bases between them. The CDR3, as DNA: TGTGCCAGCAGCGTAGCCTCCTACGAGCAGTACTTC. Its translation is CASSVASYEQYF.

The chain has TRBV11-2 and TRBJ2-7, with D possibly being TRBD1 (6 bases). The CDR3 covers 14 residues. Germline CDR1 is SGHAT and CDR2 is FQNNGV. Trimming pared 5 bases from V and 2 bases from J, leaving 13 bases between. Written as DNA, the CDR3 is TGTGCCAGCAGCCGGGACATGCGCACCTACGAGCAGTACTTC. Translation gives CASSRDMRTYEQYF.

This chain connects TRBV5-4 to TRBJ2-2; TRBD2 is a possible D gene (6 bases). The CDR3 totals 15 residues. V was clipped by 4 bases and J by 6 bases, with 16 bases between them. Germline V gene sequence: CDR1 SGHNT, CDR2 YYREEE (reference sequence). CDR3 DNA: TGTGCCAGCAGCCTCGGGTCGGGAGTTCCCGGGGAGCTGTTTTTT. Encoded protein: CASSLGSGVPGELFF.

The chain combines TRBV19 with TRBJ2-3, with 9 bases aligning to TRBD2. The J segment lost 2 bases and the V segment lost 7 bases, leaving 16 bases of the junction unmatched. This CDR3 spans 18 amino acids. From germline, CDR1 is LNHDA and CDR2 SQIVND (reference sequence). The CDR3 bases are TGTGCCAGTACAGGTTTTTCGGCTAGCGGGACCTTCACAGATACGCAGTATTTT. Protein sequence: CASTGFSASGTFTDTQYF.

The gene calls are TRBV7-2 and TRBJ2-5; 9 nucleotides match TRBD2. CDR3 length: 14 amino acids. CDR1 SGHTA and CDR2 FQGNSA come from the germline V gene. With 4 bases clipped from V and 5 bases from J, the junction kept 5 bases outside the gene matches. CDR3 nucleotide sequence: TGTGCCAGCAGCTCCAGGCGGGGGGGTGAGACCCAGTACTTC. This codes for CASSSRRGGETQYF.

This chain links TRBV14 with TRBJ1-5, with TRBD1 matching 11 bases. The V and J ends lost 5 bases and 4 bases, in that order; junction bases with no gene match: 4. Germline V gene sequence: CDR1 SGHDN, CDR2 FVKESK. The CDR3 length is 15 residues. The DNA of the CDR3 is TGTGCCAGCAGCGCCGGGACAGGGGGAAATCAGCCCCAGCATTTT. The encoded protein is CASSAGTGGNQPQHF.

The genes are TRBV29-1 and TRBJ2-7; D perhaps matches TRBD2 (6 bases). Trimming removed 6 bases at V and 9 bases at J, with 15 bases between. The CDR3 has 11 amino acids. Germline-derived CDR1 and CDR2 are SQVTM and ANQGSEA. The DNA for the CDR3 is TGCAGCGTGCGGGGACCTAACGCGCAGTACTTC. Translated, it gives CSVRGPNAQYF.

The chain has TRBV5-1 and TRBJ2-1, with 9 nucleotides matching TRBD2. The CDR3 runs 17 residues. V lost 1 base, J lost 2 bases, and 7 bases stayed unmatched. From germline, CDR1 is SGHRS and CDR2 YFSETQ. CDR3 coding DNA: TGCGCCAGCAGCTTGAGTGGGGGACTAGCAGCCTACAATGAGCAGTTCTTC. Translated: CASSLSGGLAAYNEQFF.

V is TRBV29-1 and J is TRBJ2-7; 10 positions agree with TRBD1. CDR1 and CDR2 from the germline V gene are SQVTM and ANQGSEA. V was clipped by 3 bases and J by 5 bases; unmatched bases: 16. The CDR3 spans 17 residues. The CDR3 sequence is CSVEGQRDRGRQHEQYF. CDR3 nucleotides: TGCAGCGTTGAGGGGCAGCGGGACAGGGGAAGGCAGCACGAGCAGTACTTC.

The chain has TRBV27 and TRBJ1-2; D not resolved. This CDR3 contains 14 residues. Germline V gene data show CDR1 as MNHEY and CDR2 as SMNVEV (reference sequence). V shed 5 bases and J shed 4 bases, with 14 bases lying between them. The CDR3 protein is CASSNNRQPYGYTF. The CDR3 DNA reads TGTGCCAGCAGTAACAACAGACAACCCTATGGCTACACCTTC.

The CDR3 DNA follows: TGTGCCAGCAGCTTACTATCGAACACTGAAGCTTTCTTT. Amino acid sequence: CASSLLSNTEAFF. The chain employs TRBV11-3 and TRBJ1-1; D not certain. The length of the CDR3 is 13 residues. The germline V gene has CDR1 SGHNT and CDR2 YENEEA. V dropped 2 bases and J dropped 1 base, with 5 bases sitting between them.

A note on this clone: Different DNA sequences within this sample yield the same CDR3. The V and J genes are TRBV5-1 and TRBJ2-3; either TRBD1 or TRBD2 may fit D (6 bases each). V lost 4 bases and J lost 0, with 12 bases in between. The CDR3 contains 15 residues. The germline gives CDR1 SGHRS, CDR2 YFSETQ. CDR3 in DNA: TGCGCCAGCAGCCTCGTAGGGGGGAGCACAGATACGCAGTATTTT. Residues: CASSLVGGSTDTQYF.

The chain uses TRBV5-1 and TRBJ1-3; no firm D call. Deletions cut 1 base from V and 0 bases from J, with 11 bases between. The CDR3 length is 16 residues. Germline V gene data show CDR1 as SGHRS and CDR2 as YFSETQ. The CDR3 nucleotides read TGCGCCAGCAGCTTGTCAAGACTGGGCTCTGGAAACACCATATATTTT. Its protein is CASSLSRLGSGNTIYF.

The V gene is TRBV9, the J gene TRBJ2-2, with TRBD2 identical over 10 bases. CDR1 is SGDLS, CDR2 YYNGEE, per germline. The CDR3 is 14 residues long. With V trimmed by 6 bases and J by 4 bases, 3 bases remained unmatched. The CDR3 region has the DNA TGTGCCAGCAACCGACTAGCGGGCACCGGGGAGCTGTTTTTT. Amino acid sequence: CASNRLAGTGELFF.

The rearrangement joins TRBV6-5 to TRBJ2-1; tentatively, D is TRBD2 (5 bases). The V end lost 6 bases, the J end lost 8 bases, and 17 bases lay between the germline ends. Germline loops: CDR1 MNHEY, CDR2 SVGAGI. The CDR3 is made up of 14 amino acids. The CDR3 DNA sequence: TGTGCCAGCAGCCAACGTTTACCGCGGGATGAGCAGTTCTTC. Translation: CASSQRLPRDEQFF.

This clone was seen a few times. This sample includes further DNA sequences coding for the same CDR3. The CDR3 bases are TGCGCCAGCAGCCCCGGGACTAGCGGCTACGAGCAGTACTTC. Encoded protein: CASSPGTSGYEQYF. The chain links TRBV5-1 to TRBJ2-7, with 11 nucleotides matching TRBD2. Unmatched junction bases numbered 3, after V lost 4 bases and J lost 3 bases. The CDR3 contains 14 residues. Per germline, CDR1 SGHRS and CDR2 YFSETQ.

The chain has TRBV30 and TRBJ2-1, with 10 bases lining up with TRBD1. With V trimmed by 1 base and J by 2 bases, 20 bases remained unmatched. In germline, CDR1 is GTSNPN, CDR2 SVGIG (reference sequence). This CDR3 has 21 amino acids. The DNA for the CDR3 is TGTGCCTGGAGTGCCTATCTGGGACAGGGGAGTTGGGGCTGGACCTACAATGAGCAGTTCTTC. Translation gives CAWSAYLGQGSWGWTYNEQFF. Full variable domain (rest looked up from reference TRBV30 and TRBJ2-1): SQTIHQWPATLVQPVGSPLSLECTVEGTSNPNLYWYRQAAGRGLQLLFYSVGIGQISSEVPQNLSASRPQDRQFILSSKKLLLSDSGFYLCAWSAYLGQGSWGWTYNEQFFGPGTRLTVL.

The chain recombines TRBV9 with TRBJ2-1; TRBD1 aligns across 7 bases. V shed 4 bases and J 8 bases; nucleotides not matched to a gene: 15. This CDR3 has 16 amino acids. CDR1 SGDLS and CDR2 YYNGEE come from the germline V gene. Written as DNA, the CDR3 is TGTGCCAGCAGCCCTCAGTACGGGACAGCAACCCATGAGCAGTTCTTC. Translation: CASSPQYGTATHEQFF.

The chain joins TRBV28 to TRBJ1-4; 9 nucleotides line up with TRBD1. The V segment lost 4 bases and the J segment 4 bases; nucleotides outside the gene matches: 4. CDR1 and CDR2 (germline): MDHEN, SYDVKM. The CDR3 spans 15 residues. The CDR3 region is CASSSRTGVNEKLFF. The CDR3 nucleotides read TGTGCCAGCAGTTCAAGGACAGGGGTTAATGAAAAACTGTTTTTT.

CDR3 sequence: CASSLALAGDSTDTQYF. CDR3 in DNA: TGCGCCAGCAGCTTGGCCTTAGCAGGAGACAGCACAGATACGCAGTATTTT. The chain couples TRBV5-1 to TRBJ2-3, with D hard to call. Trimming removed 0 bases at V and 0 bases at J, with 14 bases between. This CDR3 has 17 amino acids. From germline, CDR1 is SGHRS and CDR2 YFSETQ.

The V gene is TRBV28, the J gene TRBJ2-1; 8 bases map to TRBD1. This CDR3 region has 17 residues. Trimming cost V 5 bases and J 3 bases; bases outside gene matches: 12. The germline V gene has CDR1 MDHEN and CDR2 SYDVKM. CDR3 region: CASSPRGWDRSYNEQFF. In nucleotides, the CDR3 is TGTGCCAGCAGTCCCAGGGGCTGGGACAGGAGCTACAATGAGCAGTTCTTC.

This chain connects TRBV29-1 to TRBJ2-5; D assignment may be TRBD1 or TRBD2 (5 bases each). Germline CDR1 is SQVTM and CDR2 is ANQGSEA. V gave up 7 bases and J gave up 2 bases, with 14 bases separating them. This CDR3 is 13 amino acids long. Here the CDR3 reads CSAEGTGQETQYF. The CDR3, as DNA: TGCAGCGCGGAAGGGACGGGACAAGAGACCCAGTACTTC.

The chain has TRBV6-5 and TRBJ1-2; unclear D gene. Trimming removed 1 base from V and 2 bases from J, with 14 bases in between. CDR1 is MNHEY and CDR2 is SVGAGI in the germline V gene. The CDR3 has 16 residues. The CDR3 DNA reads as TGTGCCAGCAGTTACTTGCTGTCTGGAGGGAACTATGGCTACACCTTC. Its translation: CASSYLLSGGNYGYTF.

The V gene is TRBV5-8, the J gene TRBJ2-1; 8 bases match TRBD2. CDR3 size: 16 residues. Germline V gene sequence: CDR1 SGHTS, CDR2 YDEGEE. The V gene end was trimmed by 7 bases and the J gene end by 4 bases; junction bases not matched to a gene: 13. The CDR3 DNA sequence: TGTGCCAGCTCCCCGGGGGGGGGAGGCGTGTACAATGAGCAGTTCTTC. Its protein product is CASSPGGGGVYNEQFF.

V and J are TRBV28 and TRBJ1-5; 7 bases are shared with TRBD1. Trimming took 5 bases from V and 2 from J; bases not matched to a gene: 6. The V gene's germline CDR1 is MDHEN and CDR2 SYDVKM. This CDR3 has 15 residues. CDR3: CASSATGKGNQPQHF. The CDR3 region has the DNA TGTGCCAGCAGTGCGACAGGGAAGGGCAATCAGCCCCAGCATTTT. Full variable domain (missing parts from reference TRBV28 and TRBJ1-5): DVKVTQSSRYLVKRTGEKVFLECVQDMDHENMFWYRQDPGLGLRLIYFSYDVKMKEKGDIPEGYSVSREKKERFSLILESASTNQTSMYLCASSATGKGNQPQHFGDGTRLSIL.

J is TRBJ2-1 and V is TRBV13; 8 positions match TRBD2. There are 15 residues in the CDR3. The V gene's germline CDR1 is PRHDT and CDR2 FYEKMQ (reference sequence). The V segment lost 8 bases and the J segment 1 base; nucleotides outside the gene matches: 7. CDR3 in DNA: TGTGCCAGCGCGGGGGGAACCGAATCCTACAATGAGCAGTTCTTC. Its translation: CASAGGTESYNEQFF.